This T cell receptor (beta chain) was sequenced during a study of graft-versus-host responses after intestinal transplantation. Study in general: Multivisceral, liver-intestinal, or isolated intestinal transplants were given to recipients. Recipients across the board were started on anti-thymocyte globulin induction, then kept on tacrolimus and steroids for around three years.

This CDR3 contains 16 residues. Germline V gene lookup returns CDR1 LNHDA and CDR2 SQIVND (reference sequence). V shed 4 bases, J shed 6 bases, and the junction held 11 bases outside the gene matches. TCRdb's copy holds only in-frame clones and misses some; the assay was immunoSEQ multiplex PCR. The table lists about 120,000 clones, 90% of them singletons. Concerning this clone: The antigen is not known.

Broader study findings: Peak circulating GvH clone levels tracked with early post-transplant HvG declines.

The receptor comes from a human donor who received an intestinal transplant. The rearrangement links TRBV19 to TRBJ2-1; 8 positions match TRBD2. Sample: unstimulated CD4+ T cells sorted from spleen or lymph node cells, taken before intestinal transplant. This chain's CDR3 is CASSTGGARSSNEQFF. In DNA, the CDR3 is TGTGCCAGTAGTACCGGGGGGGCTCGGTCGAGCAATGAGCAGTTCTTC.